This T cell receptor beta chain was identified during a study of blood T cell repertoires in COVID-19. Turning to the study itself: From T cells, B-cell-depleted T cells, or PBMCs came the material, which was cDNA or gDNA.

This clone appeared many times. Method: immunoSEQ multiplex PCR; TCRdb's copy keeps in-frame clones and lacks some. The sample has around 170,000 clones; less than 85% are singletons. Germline CDR1 and CDR2: MNHNS and SASEGT. V lost 1 base and J lost 6; bases outside the gene matches: 3. This CDR3 has 13 residues. The J gene is TRBJ2-7, the V gene TRBV6-1; 7 bases are shared with TRBD1. Sequencing was performed on peripheral blood. This clonotype was sampled from a woman older than 75 with acute or convalescent COVID-19. Here the CDR3 reads CASSEEGASEQYF. CDR3 nucleotides: TGTGCCAGCAGTGAAGAGGGGGCTAGCGAGCAGTACTTC.